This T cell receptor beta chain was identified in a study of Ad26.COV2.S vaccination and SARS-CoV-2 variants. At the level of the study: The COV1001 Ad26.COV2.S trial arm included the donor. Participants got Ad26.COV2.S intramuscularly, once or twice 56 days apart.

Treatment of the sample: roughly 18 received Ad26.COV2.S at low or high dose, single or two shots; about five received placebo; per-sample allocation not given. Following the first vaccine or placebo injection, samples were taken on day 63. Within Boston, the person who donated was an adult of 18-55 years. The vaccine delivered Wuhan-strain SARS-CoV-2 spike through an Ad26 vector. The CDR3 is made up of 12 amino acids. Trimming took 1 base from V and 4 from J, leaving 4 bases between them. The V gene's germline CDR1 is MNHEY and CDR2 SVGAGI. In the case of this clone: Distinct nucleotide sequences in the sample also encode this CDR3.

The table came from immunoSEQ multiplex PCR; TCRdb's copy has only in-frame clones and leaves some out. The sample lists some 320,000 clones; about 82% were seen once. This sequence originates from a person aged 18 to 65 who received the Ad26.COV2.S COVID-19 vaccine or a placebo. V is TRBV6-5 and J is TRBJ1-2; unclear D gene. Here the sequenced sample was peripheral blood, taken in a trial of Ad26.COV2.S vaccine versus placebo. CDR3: CASSYLGYGYTF. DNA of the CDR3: TGTGCCAGCAGTTACTTGGGCTATGGCTACACCTTC.